These 19 T cell receptor beta chains originate from one sample sequenced in a study of molecular identifiers for immune sequencing clone quantification. TCRdb reprocessed the PCR reads via MiXCR and lists one record per CDR3 protein. The sample includes under 600,000 distinct CDR3 sequences, roughly a fifth of them seen just once. The specimen sequenced was naive CD8+ T cells from blood, with Jurkat cell RNA spiked in. Subset noted: FACS-sorted CD8+CD4-CCR7+CD45RA+ naive T cells. Receptors originate from a human donor in good health. Some libraries in this study had Jurkat cell RNA spiked in.

Regarding this clonotype: This may arise from a read error, as a much more abundant clone is one base away. This chain uses TRBV6-2 or TRBV6-3 with TRBJ1-1; D ambiguous. The CDR3 runs 14 residues. CDR1 and CDR2 (germline): MNHEY, SVGEGT. V dropped 6 bases and J dropped 4 bases, with 15 bases sitting between them. The chain's CDR3 is CASSPALIGTEAFF. The CDR3 coding sequence is TGTGCCAGCAGCCCGGCTTTAATCGGCACTGAAGCTTTCTTT.

This clonotype was counted only a few times. The rearrangement links TRBV7-9 to TRBJ2-1, with D perhaps TRBD1 (6 bases). CDR3 length equals 22 residues. Germline values: CDR1 SEHNR, CDR2 FQNEAQ (reference sequence). Trimming removed 5 bases from V and 2 bases from J, with 34 bases in between. The CDR3 sequence: CASSPRPGTPSDDWFTYNEQFF. As DNA, the CDR3 is TGTGCCAGCAGCCCTCGTCCCGGGACACCATCAGATGACTGGTTTACCTACAATGAGCAGTTCTTC.

The table lists this clonotype with many counts. The genes are TRBV4-1 and TRBJ1-1, with D possibly matching TRBD1 (6 bases). Germline CDR1 MGHRA, CDR2 YSYEKL. The CDR3 loop spans 15 amino acids. Deletions cut 0 bases from V and 6 bases from J, with 14 bases between. CDR3 region: CASSQDHRGGSEAFF. The DNA of the CDR3 is TGCGCCAGCAGCCAAGATCACCGGGGGGGCTCTGAAGCTTTCTTT.

There are a few counts of this clonotype. The chain joins TRBV2 to TRBJ2-5, with D perhaps TRBD2 (6 bases). There are 15 residues in the CDR3. Trimming pared 7 bases from V and 5 bases from J, leaving 20 bases between. CDR1 is SNHLY and CDR2 is FYNNEI in the germline V gene. For the CDR3, the DNA is TGTGCCAGCACCCTAGGATTCGGGGGAGAGGAGACCCAGTACTTC. Protein product: CASTLGFGGEETQYF.

The sample holds many counts of this clonotype. V usage is TRBV5-1 and J usage is TRBJ2-5; 7 bases match TRBD1. Trimming cost V 4 bases and J 1 base; bases outside gene matches: 7. This CDR3 has 15 amino acids. Germline CDR1 reads SGHRS; CDR2 reads YFSETQ. In nucleotides, the CDR3 is TGCGCCAGCAGCGGCCGGACAGGACCCCAAGAGACCCAGTACTTC. The encoded protein is CASSGRTGPQETQYF.

With regard to this clonotype: A much larger clone sits a single nucleotide away, making a read error possible. This rearrangement joins TRBV20-1 to TRBJ1-4; D is uncertain. This CDR3 has 14 residues. The germline V gene encodes CDR1 DFQATT and CDR2 SNEGSKA (reference sequence). V lost 3 bases and J 0 bases, leaving 8 bases between the germline ends. Here the CDR3 reads CSARYGTTNEKLFF. DNA for the CDR3: TGCAGTGCTAGGTACGGCACAACTAATGAAAAACTGTTTTTT.

This clonotype was counted a few times. The rearrangement links TRBV19 to TRBJ2-7; 7 bases line up with TRBD2. This CDR3 spans 13 amino acids. CDR1 and CDR2 from the germline V gene are LNHDA and SQIVND (reference sequence). Trimming cost V 5 bases and J 5 bases; bases outside gene matches: 6. Written as DNA, the CDR3 is TGTGCCAGTAGTCGGCTCGCGGGGGACGAGCAGTACTTC. It yields the protein CASSRLAGDEQYF. Variable domain in full (rest from reference TRBV19 and TRBJ2-7): DGGITQSPKYLFRKEGQNVTLSCEQNLNHDAMYWYRQDPGQGLRLIYYSQIVNDFQKGDIAEGYSVSREKKESFPLTVTSAQKNPTAFYLCASSRLAGDEQYFGPGTRLTVT.

In the case of this clonotype: This may arise from a read error, as a much more abundant clone is one base away. No conserved phenylalanine or tryptophan ends this CDR3, so it is likely a read error. The chain uses TRBV7-8 and TRBJ2-3; 10 nucleotides line up with TRBD1. Germline CDR1 SGHVS, CDR2 FQNEAQ. The CDR3 contains 17 residues. V was pared by 4 bases and J by 3 bases, with 10 bases of the junction left unmatched. The CDR3 is CASSSGPDRGLTDTQYL. The DNA for the CDR3 is TGTGCCAGCAGCTCCGGCCCCGACAGGGGGCTTACAGATACGCAGTATCTT.

With respect to this clonotype: A much larger clone differs from this one at a single base, so this may be a read error. The chain combines TRBV7-9 with TRBJ1-2; no clear D. This CDR3 has 18 residues. The germline V gene encodes CDR1 SEHNR and CDR2 FQNEAQ (reference sequence). CDR3 in amino acids: CASSPVRESWELNYGYAF. CDR3 bases: TGTGCCAGCAGCCCGGTTCGGGAATCGTGGGAGTTGAACTATGGCTACGCCTTC.

The rearrangement links TRBV30 to TRBJ2-7; D may be TRBD1 (6 bases). Germline CDR1 GTSNPN, CDR2 SVGIG (reference sequence). The CDR3 is made up of 13 amino acids. V lost 0 bases and J lost 9, with 15 bases in between. DNA for the CDR3: TGTGCCTGGAGTGTAAGTGCCAGGGGTGGGCAGTACTTC. It encodes CAWSVSARGGQYF.

In this sample, this clonotype turned up a few times. This chain joins TRBV4-3 and TRBJ2-5, with unresolved D. Trimming took off 0 bases at V and 0 bases at J, with 8 bases between the two ends. Per germline, CDR1 LGHNA and CDR2 YSLEER. This CDR3 contains 15 residues. The CDR3 bases are TGCGCCAGCAGCCAAGATTTAGCAAACCAAGAGACCCAGTACTTC. Its translation is CASSQDLANQETQYF.

This clonotype came up many times. The rearrangement uses TRBV7-2 and TRBJ2-7; tentatively, D is TRBD2 (5 bases). From germline, CDR1 is SGHTA and CDR2 FQGNSA. With 3 bases removed from V and 3 bases from J, the gap between germline ends came to 9 bases. The CDR3 loop spans 13 amino acids. This CDR3 reads CASSLEVLYEQYF. In nucleotides, the CDR3 is TGTGCCAGCAGCTTGGAGGTACTCTACGAGCAGTACTTC.

This chain links TRBV4-2 with TRBJ2-7; D is possibly TRBD1 or TRBD2 (6 bases each). The CDR3 is made up of 15 amino acids. Germline lookup yields CDR1 LGHNA and CDR2 YNFKEQ. V lost 1 base to trimming and J lost 0 bases, with 10 bases between them. CDR3 in DNA: TGTGCCAGCAGCCAAGTGACGGGGGCCTCCTACGAGCAGTACTTC. Encoded protein: CASSQVTGASYEQYF.

V gene TRBV7-9 combines with J gene TRBJ1-5, with D unresolved. This CDR3 is 17 amino acids long. The germline gives CDR1 SEHNR, CDR2 FQNEAQ (reference sequence). V was trimmed by 8 bases and J by 0 bases, leaving 20 bases between them. CDR3 loop: CASRPGRAPYSNQPQHF. CDR3 bases: TGTGCCAGCCGCCCGGGGAGGGCCCCTTATAGCAATCAGCCCCAGCATTTT.

The chain employs TRBV27 and TRBJ2-5; D is possibly TRBD1 or TRBD2 (5 bases each). From germline, CDR1 is MNHEY and CDR2 SMNVEV (reference sequence). V was pared by 7 bases and J by 4 bases, with 19 bases between. This CDR3 spans 15 amino acids. This chain's CDR3 is CASKARGRLGETQYF. In nucleotides, the CDR3 is TGTGCCAGCAAGGCCCGGGGCCGTTTGGGAGAGACCCAGTACTTC.

At least ten counts were recorded for this clonotype. V is TRBV5-1 and J is TRBJ1-1; TRBD1 agrees at 8 bases. Germline V gene data show CDR1 as SGHRS and CDR2 as YFSETQ. The CDR3 runs 17 residues. V gave up 0 bases and J gave up 3 bases; unmatched junction bases: 10. The CDR3 nucleotides read TGCGCCAGCAGCTTGGGGACAGGGAGGATTGGGTACACTGAAGCTTTCTTT. This codes for CASSLGTGRIGYTEAFF.

This clonotype was counted a few times. The V gene is TRBV4-3, the J gene TRBJ2-3; tentatively, D is TRBD1 (5 bases). The CDR3 is made up of 16 amino acids. The germline CDR1 and CDR2 sequences are LGHNA and YSLEER. Trimming removed 0 bases from V and 2 bases from J, with 12 bases in between. The CDR3 here is CASSQDRTTNTDTQYF. DNA for the CDR3: TGCGCCAGCAGCCAAGATAGGACAACCAACACAGATACGCAGTATTTT.

At least ten counts were recorded for this clonotype. The chain couples TRBV3-1 to TRBJ1-1; no clear D. This CDR3 spans 14 amino acids. Trimming cost V 0 bases and J 3 bases, with 8 bases left between them. Germline CDR1 and CDR2: LGHDT and YNNKEL (reference sequence). This chain's CDR3 is CASSQDSDYTEAFF. CDR3 in DNA: TGTGCCAGCAGCCAAGATAGCGATTACACTGAAGCTTTCTTT.

This clonotype was picked up a small number of times. This chain joins TRBV2 and TRBJ2-7; the D gene is possibly TRBD1 (5 bases). The germline V gene encodes CDR1 SNHLY and CDR2 FYNNEI. The V end was cut by 3 bases, the J end by 1 base, with 16 bases between. CDR3 size: 16 residues. As DNA, the CDR3 is TGTGCCAGCAGTGATTCTGGGGCCTCCCTTTCCTACGAGCAGTACTTC. This codes for CASSDSGASLSYEQYF.